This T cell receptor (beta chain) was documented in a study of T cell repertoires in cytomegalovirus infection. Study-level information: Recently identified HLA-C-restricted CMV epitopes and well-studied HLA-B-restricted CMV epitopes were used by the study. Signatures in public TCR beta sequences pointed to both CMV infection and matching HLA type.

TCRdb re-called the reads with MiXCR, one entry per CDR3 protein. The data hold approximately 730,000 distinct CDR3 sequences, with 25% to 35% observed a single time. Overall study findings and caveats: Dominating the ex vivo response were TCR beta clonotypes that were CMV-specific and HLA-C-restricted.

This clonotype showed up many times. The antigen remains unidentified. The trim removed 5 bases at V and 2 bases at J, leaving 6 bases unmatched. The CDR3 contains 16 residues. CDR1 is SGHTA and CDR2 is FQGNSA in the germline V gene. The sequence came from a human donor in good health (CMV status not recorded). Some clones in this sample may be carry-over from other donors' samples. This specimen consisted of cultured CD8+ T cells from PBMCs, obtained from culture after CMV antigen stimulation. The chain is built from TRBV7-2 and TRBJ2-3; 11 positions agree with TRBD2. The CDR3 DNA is TGTGCCAGCAGCCACCTAGCGGGGGGCTACACAGATACGCAGTATTTT. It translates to CASSHLAGGYTDTQYF.